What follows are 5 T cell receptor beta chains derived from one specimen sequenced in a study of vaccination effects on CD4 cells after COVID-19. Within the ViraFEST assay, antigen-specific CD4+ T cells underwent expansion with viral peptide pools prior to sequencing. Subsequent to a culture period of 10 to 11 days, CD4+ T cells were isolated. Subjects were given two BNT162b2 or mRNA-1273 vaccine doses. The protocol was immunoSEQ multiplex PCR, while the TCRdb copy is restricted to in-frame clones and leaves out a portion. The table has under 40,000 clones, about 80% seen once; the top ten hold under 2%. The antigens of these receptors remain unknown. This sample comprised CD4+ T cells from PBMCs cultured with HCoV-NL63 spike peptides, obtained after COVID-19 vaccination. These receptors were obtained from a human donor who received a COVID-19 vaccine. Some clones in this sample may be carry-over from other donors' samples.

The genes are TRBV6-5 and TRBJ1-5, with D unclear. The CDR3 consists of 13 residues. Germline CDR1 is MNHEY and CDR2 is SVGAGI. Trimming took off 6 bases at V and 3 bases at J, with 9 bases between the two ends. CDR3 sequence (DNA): TGTGCCAGCAGCTTCAGGTTCAATCAGCCCCAGCATTTT. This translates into CASSFRFNQPQHF.

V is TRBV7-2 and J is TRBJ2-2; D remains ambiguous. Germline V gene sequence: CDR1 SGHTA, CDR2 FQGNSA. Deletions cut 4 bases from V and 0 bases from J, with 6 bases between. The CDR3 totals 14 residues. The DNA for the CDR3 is TGTGCCAGCAGCTCTAGATCGAACACCGGGGAGCTGTTTTTT. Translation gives CASSSRSNTGELFF.

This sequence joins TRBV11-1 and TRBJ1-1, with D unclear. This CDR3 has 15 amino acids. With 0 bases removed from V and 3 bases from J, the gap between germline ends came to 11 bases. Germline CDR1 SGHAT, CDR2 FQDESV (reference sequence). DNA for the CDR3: TGTGCCAGCAGCTTAGCGTCTACCGCTTACACTGAAGCTTTCTTT. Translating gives CASSLASTAYTEAFF.

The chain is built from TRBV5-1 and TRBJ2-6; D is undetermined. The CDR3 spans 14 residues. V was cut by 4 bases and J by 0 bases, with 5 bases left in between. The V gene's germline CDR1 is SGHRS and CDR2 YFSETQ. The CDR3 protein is CASSTYSGANVLTF. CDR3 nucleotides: TGCGCCAGCAGCACATACTCTGGGGCCAACGTCCTGACTTTC.

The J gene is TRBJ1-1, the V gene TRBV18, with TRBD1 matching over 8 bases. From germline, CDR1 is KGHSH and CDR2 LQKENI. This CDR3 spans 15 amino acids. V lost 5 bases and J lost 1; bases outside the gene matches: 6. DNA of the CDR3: TGTGCCAGCTCATCCGGACAGGGTAGGAACACTGAAGCTTTCTTT. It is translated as CASSSGQGRNTEAFF.